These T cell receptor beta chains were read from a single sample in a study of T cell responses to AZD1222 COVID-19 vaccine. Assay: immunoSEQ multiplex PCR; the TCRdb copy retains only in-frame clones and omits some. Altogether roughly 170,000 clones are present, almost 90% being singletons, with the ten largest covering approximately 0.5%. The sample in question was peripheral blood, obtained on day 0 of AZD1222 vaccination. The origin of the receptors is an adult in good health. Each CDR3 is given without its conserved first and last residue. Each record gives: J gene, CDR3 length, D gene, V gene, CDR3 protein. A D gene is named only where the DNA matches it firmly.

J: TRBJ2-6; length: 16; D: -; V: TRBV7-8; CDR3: ASSLVGDGYSGANVLT
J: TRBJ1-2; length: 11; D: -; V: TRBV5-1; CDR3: ASTPPGDSGYT
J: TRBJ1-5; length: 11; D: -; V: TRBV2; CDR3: ASRQGMGQPQH
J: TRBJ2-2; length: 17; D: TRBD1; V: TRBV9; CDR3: ASSVEKRTGARFTGELF
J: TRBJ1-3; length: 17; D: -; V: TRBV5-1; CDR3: ASSLVWGSGASSGNTIY
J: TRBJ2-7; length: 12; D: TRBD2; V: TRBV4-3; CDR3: ASSQGRLAREQY
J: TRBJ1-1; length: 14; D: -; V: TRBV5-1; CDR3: ASSLAFNWGGAEAF
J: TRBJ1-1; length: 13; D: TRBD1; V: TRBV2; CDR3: ASSDPGQGTVGAF
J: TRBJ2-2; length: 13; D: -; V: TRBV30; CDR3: AWKGGFANTGELF
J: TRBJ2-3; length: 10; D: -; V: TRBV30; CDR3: AWSGDQSVQY
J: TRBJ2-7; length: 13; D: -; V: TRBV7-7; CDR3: ASSLGARNYYEQY
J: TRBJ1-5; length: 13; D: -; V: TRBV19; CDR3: ASSMGTRANQPQH
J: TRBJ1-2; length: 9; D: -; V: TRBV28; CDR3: ASSSRYGYT
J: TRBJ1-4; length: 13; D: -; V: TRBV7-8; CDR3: ASSLKGPPNEKLF
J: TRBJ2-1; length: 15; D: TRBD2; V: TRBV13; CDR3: ASSLRLSGSAYNEQF
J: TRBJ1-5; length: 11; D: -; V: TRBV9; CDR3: ASSVYLNQPQH
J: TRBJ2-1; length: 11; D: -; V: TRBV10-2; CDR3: ASRLDSYNEQF
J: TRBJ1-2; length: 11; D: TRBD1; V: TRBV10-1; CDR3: ASSLTGGYGYT
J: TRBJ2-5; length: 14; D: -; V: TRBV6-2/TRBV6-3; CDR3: ASSYLGRGAQETQY
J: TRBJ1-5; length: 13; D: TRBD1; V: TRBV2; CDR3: ASRRRQGRNQPQH
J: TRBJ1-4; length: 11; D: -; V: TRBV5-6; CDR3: ASSTRSNEKLF
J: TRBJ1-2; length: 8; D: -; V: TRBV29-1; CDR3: SVVLDGYT
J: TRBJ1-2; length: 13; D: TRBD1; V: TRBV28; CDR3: ASSLPGQGNYGYT
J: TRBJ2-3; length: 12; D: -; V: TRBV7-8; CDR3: ASSLVAGPNTQY
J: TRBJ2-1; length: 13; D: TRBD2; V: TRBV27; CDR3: ASSLPSGGADEQF
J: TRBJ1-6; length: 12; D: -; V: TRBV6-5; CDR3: ASTKDGINSPLH
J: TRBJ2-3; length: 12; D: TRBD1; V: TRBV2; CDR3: ASSKTGSTDTQY
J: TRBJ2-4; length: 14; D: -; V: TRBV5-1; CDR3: ASSLGQLLAKNIQY
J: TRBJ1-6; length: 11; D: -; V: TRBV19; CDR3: ASTGVSSSPLH
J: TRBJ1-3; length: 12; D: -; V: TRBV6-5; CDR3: ASSYLREGNTIY
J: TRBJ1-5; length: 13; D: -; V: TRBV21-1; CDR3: ASSSRVHSNQPQH
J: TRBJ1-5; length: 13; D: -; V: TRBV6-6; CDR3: ASSYSDSGLTPQH
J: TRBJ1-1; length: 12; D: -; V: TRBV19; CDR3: ASRKPSLNTEAF
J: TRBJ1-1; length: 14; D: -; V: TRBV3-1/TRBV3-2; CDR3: ASSPGGSLSGAEAF
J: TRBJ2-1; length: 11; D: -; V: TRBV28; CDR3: ASSPRLDGEQF
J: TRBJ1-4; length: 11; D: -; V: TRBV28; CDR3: ASTGTTNEKLF
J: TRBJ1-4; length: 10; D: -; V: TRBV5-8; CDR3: ASSQDGEKLF